The 16 T cell receptor beta chains reported below all come from one sample, sequenced in a study of shared clonotypes between healthy human individuals. Generated by immunoSEQ multiplex PCR, the TCRdb table keeps only in-frame clones and is missing some. The sample lists about 2.5 million clones, less than 95% occurring once. Material: naive CD4+ T cells from PBMCs. The sample's subset: CD45RA+ positively selected. The receptors here all came from a man aged 18-30 years in good health. Some clones in this sample may be carry-over from other donors' samples.

The V and J genes are TRBV5-5 and TRBJ1-1; D is uncertain. The germline V and J ends were trimmed by 4 bases and 1 base, with 26 bases remaining between them. Per germline, CDR1 SGHKS and CDR2 YYEKEE (reference sequence). The CDR3 spans 19 residues. CDR3 region: CASSPWLRRRNTENTEAFF. CDR3 nucleotide sequence: TGTGCCAGCAGCCCCTGGCTCAGGCGAAGGAACACAGAGAACACTGAAGCTTTCTTT.

This chain uses TRBV19 with TRBJ2-1; no reliable D call. Trimming removed 5 bases at V and 1 base at J, with 9 bases between. The CDR3 spans 14 residues. Looked up from germline, CDR1 is LNHDA and CDR2 is SQIVND (reference sequence). The CDR3 DNA reads as TGTGCCAGTAGTCCCCTGAGTTCCTACAATGAGCAGTTCTTC. Translation gives CASSPLSSYNEQFF. The complete variable domain, with remaining parts taken from reference TRBV19 and TRBJ2-1, reads DGGITQSPKYLFRKEGQNVTLSCEQNLNHDAMYWYRQDPGQGLRLIYYSQIVNDFQKGDIAEGYSVSREKKESFPLTVTSAQKNPTAFYLCASSPLSSYNEQFFGPGTRLTVL.

This chain links TRBV7-9 with TRBJ1-1, with 9 bases identical to TRBD1. Germline V gene lookup returns CDR1 SEHNR and CDR2 FQNEAQ (reference sequence). The V segment lost 1 base and the J segment 0 bases; nucleotides outside the gene matches: 6. The CDR3 contains 17 residues. The CDR3 protein is CASSLGGTGFLNTEAFF. The CDR3 region has the DNA TGTGCCAGCAGCTTAGGTGGGACAGGGTTCCTGAACACTGAAGCTTTCTTT.

Worth noting for this clone: One end of the junction does not line up with germline, which may come from a read error. This chain connects TRBV18 to TRBJ2-3; 9 nucleotides line up with TRBD2. CDR1 is KGHSH, CDR2 LQKENI, per germline. The CDR3 spans 16 residues. CDR3 sequence: CASSPLAGRGTDTQYF. In DNA form, the CDR3 reads TGTGCCAGCTCCCCACTAGCGGGTAGGGGCACAGATACGCAGTATTTT.

The chain has TRBV30 and TRBJ2-1; D call uncertain. The length of the CDR3 is 14 residues. Germline CDR1 reads GTSNPN; CDR2 reads SVGIG (reference sequence). V was shortened by 4 bases and J by 6 bases, with 16 bases between the two germline ends. The DNA for the CDR3 is TGTGCCTGGAAAAAGGCTGGAGCAACCAATGAGCAGTTCTTC. Protein sequence: CAWKKAGATNEQFF.

V usage is TRBV7-2 and J usage is TRBJ2-7; 10 nucleotides line up with TRBD2. The CDR3 has 17 amino acids. V shed 5 bases and J 4 bases; nucleotides not matched to a gene: 14. CDR1 is SGHTA and CDR2 is FQGNSA in the germline V gene. This CDR3 reads CASSRASGSFLAYEQYF. In DNA, the CDR3 is TGTGCCAGCAGCCGAGCTAGCGGGAGTTTTCTCGCGTACGAGCAGTACTTC.

This chain uses TRBV30 with TRBJ1-3; tentative D call: TRBD1 (5 bases). V was shortened by 0 bases and J by 6 bases, with 12 bases between the two germline ends. CDR1 and CDR2 (germline): GTSNPN, SVGIG (reference sequence). The CDR3 runs 14 residues. The CDR3 protein is CAWSVFRDENTIYF. The CDR3 DNA follows: TGTGCCTGGAGTGTTTTCAGGGACGAAAACACCATATATTTT.

The gene calls are TRBV27 and TRBJ2-2; 10 bases align to TRBD1. CDR1 is MNHEY and CDR2 is SMNVEV in the germline V gene (reference sequence). V trimming: 5 bases; J trimming: 1 base; junction bases outside the gene matches: 10. The CDR3 contains 18 residues. CDR3 DNA sequence: TGTGCCAGCAGTCTCCGCCCCCGGGACAGGGGGAACACCGGGGAGCTGTTTTTT. Translated: CASSLRPRDRGNTGELFF.

V is TRBV19 and J is TRBJ2-7, with D possibly TRBD2 on 6 matching bases. CDR3 length equals 14 residues. CDR1 LNHDA and CDR2 SQIVND come from the germline V gene (reference sequence). Trimming shortened V by 4 bases and J by 6 bases, and 16 bases separated the two germline ends. CDR3 coding DNA: TGTGCCAGTAGTACGCTAGCGCAAGGTAGCGAGCAGTACTTC. Translating gives CASSTLAQGSEQYF.

V is TRBV7-9 and J is TRBJ1-2, with D possibly TRBD1 on 5 matching bases. Trimming cost V 5 bases and J 8 bases, with 15 bases left between them. CDR1 is SEHNR, CDR2 FQNEAQ, per germline (reference sequence). The CDR3 has 13 residues. CDR3 residues: CASSPRGDWGYTF. The CDR3 region has the DNA TGTGCCAGCAGCCCCCGAGGGGACTGGGGCTACACCTTC.

V gene TRBV6-5 combines with J gene TRBJ1-4; no firm D call. Germline V gene data show CDR1 as MNHEY and CDR2 as SVGAGI. The CDR3 is 15 amino acids. V shed 0 bases and J shed 5 bases, with 10 bases lying between them. CDR3 sequence: CASSYSPVSNEKLFF. CDR3 in DNA: TGTGCCAGCAGTTACTCACCGGTGTCGAATGAAAAACTGTTTTTT.

The rearrangement joins TRBV10-3 to TRBJ1-5; 9 positions match TRBD1. This CDR3 is built from 18 residues. From germline, CDR1 is ENHRY and CDR2 SYGVKD. J lost 3 bases, V lost 3 bases, and 12 bases had no gene match. CDR3 amino acids: CAISERNPGQGNNQPQHF. CDR3 coding DNA: TGTGCCATCAGTGAACGCAACCCGGGACAGGGAAACAATCAGCCCCAGCATTTT.

The V gene is TRBV4-2, the J gene TRBJ2-1, with TRBD2 identical over 10 bases. Germline V gives CDR1 LGHNA, CDR2 YNFKEQ. V shed 1 base, J shed 5 bases, and the junction held 14 bases outside the gene matches. The CDR3 is 19 amino acids. CDR3 sequence: CASSQGLGASGSPHNEQFF. DNA for the CDR3: TGTGCCAGCAGCCAAGGACTAGGGGCTAGCGGGAGTCCCCACAATGAGCAGTTCTTC.

This clone occurred once. The J gene is TRBJ2-2, the V gene TRBV25-1; tentatively, D is TRBD1 (5 bases). CDR1 and CDR2 from the germline V gene are MGHDK and SYGVNS. This CDR3 has 11 residues. V dropped 6 bases and J dropped 10 bases, with 9 bases sitting between them. The CDR3 sequence is CASRQETELFF. Here the CDR3 DNA reads TGTGCCAGCAGACAGGAGACGGAGCTGTTTTTT. The full variable domain, its missing parts supplied by reference TRBV25-1 and TRBJ2-2, is EADIYQTPRYLVIGTGKKITLECSQTMGHDKMYWYQQDPGMELHLIHYSYGVNSTEKGDLSSESTVSRIRTEHFPLTLESARPSHTSQYLCASRQETELFFGEGSRLTVL.

The chain links TRBV29-1 to TRBJ2-6; possible D gene TRBD1, 6 bases. Trimming left V 5 bases short and J 2 bases short, with 10 bases between. The CDR3 covers 14 residues. Germline CDR1 and CDR2: SQVTM and ANQGSEA. This CDR3 reads CSVTNRAGANVLTF. The CDR3 DNA reads as TGCAGCGTTACAAACAGGGCTGGGGCCAACGTCCTGACTTTC.

The J gene is TRBJ1-4, the V gene TRBV6-1; no definite D call. The CDR3 length is 16 residues. Germline-derived CDR1 and CDR2 are MNHNS and SASEGT. Trimming shortened V by 0 bases and J by 4 bases, and 12 bases separated the two germline ends. The CDR3 spells CASSEALSGINEKLFF. The CDR3 DNA reads as TGTGCCAGCAGTGAAGCGCTTTCCGGGATTAATGAAAAACTGTTTTTT.